The T cell receptor beta chain described here comes from a study of cytomegalovirus exposure and HLA in healthy donors (dated by TCRdb to 2015 to 2018). About the investigation overall: According to an earlier analysis of 550 to 700 of the donors, about 179 million T cells yielded roughly 110 million unique TCR beta sequences and around 300 Gb of sequence data. About 280 gigabases of sequencing data and roughly 80 million unique TCR sequences made up an early release that covered some 640 HLA-typed donors. Among the approximately 420 genotyped donors, approximately 81% belonged to the genetic ancestry cluster associated with self-reported Caucasian donors. The study was designed to test whether signatures of past pathogen exposure could be identified by cataloging public T cell receptors. Using immunosequencing, the study profiled T cell repertoires from 640 or so subjects and related those repertoires to cytomegalovirus serostatus. A separate validation cohort of 100 to 150 different subjects was used in addition to the roughly 670-subject first cohort. High-throughput TCR immunosequencing, statistical association of individual TCRs with disease status, and machine learning were combined to predict cytomegalovirus infection status. To study patterns of TCR occurrence, a later analysis re-analyzed previously published TCR beta repertoires from more than 550 donors and added high-resolution HLA genotyping. Rather than using new phenotypic data, the later analysis identified candidate immune exposures from TCR beta sequences and from how often those sequences occurred across donors. In an earlier analysis of 500 to 650 of the donors, high-throughput TCR beta sequencing was used to judge whether each TCR beta V gene segment behaved as functional or pseudogenic. Donor age, sex, ethnicity and CMV serostatus were compiled together with the repertoire data. A later genetic analysis used genome-wide SNP genotypes for about 65% of the roughly 670 donors, treating that subset as a discovery cohort. All discovery cohort repertoires had been generated using a single sequencing platform. HLA typing included class I and class II loci at four-digit resolution. The number of typed donors differed by locus: about 620-630 for A, B, C, DRB1 and DQB1; 522 for DQA1; fewer than 610 for DPA1; and some 450 for DPB1. Because of strong linkage in the cohort, four to six DR-DQ haplotypes were treated as single units for association and clustering. Among some 400 genotyped donors of the cohort, an average of roughly 230,000 unique TCR beta nucleotide sequences was sequenced per donor, of which about 19% were non-productive.

Library construction relied on the immunoSEQ multiplex PCR assay. A mixture of 60 forward primers for TCR Vbeta segments and 13 reverse primers for TCR Jbeta segments was used in the multiplex PCR. The CDR3 region of rearranged TCR beta genes was amplified from genomic DNA with a multiplex PCR assay. Amplified TCR beta libraries were sequenced as 87-base-pair reads on the Illumina HiSeq System. Per the source publication's procedure: In a later analysis, tens of millions of unique TCR beta chains were counted across the approximately 640 repertoires, and approximately 9.9 million of these chains were shared by at least two donors. To remove PCR and sequencing errors, raw reads were error-corrected and collapsed into unique sequences using a nearest-neighbor algorithm that merged closely related sequences. Alignment of CDR3 sequences to IMGT reference sequences was used to assign V, D and J gene segments. For a sequence to be retained, at least a six-nucleotide match to both a V gene segment and a J gene segment was required. A rearrangement was called productive if the CDR3 had no stop codons and remained in frame with V and J, and every other rearrangement was called non-productive. CDR3 was defined according to IMGT convention as the region running from the second conserved V-encoded cysteine to the conserved J-encoded phenylalanine. The earlier analysis of about 620 of the donors excluded sequences that lacked an unambiguous match to a single V gene segment. An earlier analysis of just under 600 of the donors called V segments functional above 56.7% productive rearrangements and segregating when the between-donor standard deviation exceeded 5%. A statistical classification framework was developed to diagnose cytomegalovirus status using the catalog of TCR beta chain sequences. A later analysis assigned V and J genes by comparing TCR nucleotide sequences with IMGT/GENE-DB human TR gene sequences. Using the TCRdist pipeline, a later analysis assigned CDR3 sequences along with most-parsimonious VDJ recombination scenarios. In a later analysis, every TCR beta chain was defined by the combination of its CDR3 amino acid sequence and its V-gene family, and reads without a unique V-gene family were dropped. To address suspected cross-contamination and a sequencing artifact, a later analysis removed a few hundred highly shared, low-generation-probability nucleotide sequences. In a later analysis, a clonal expansion index for each public chain was calculated from normalized within-repertoire ranks of inferred template counts. Generation probabilities in a later analysis came from a VDJ recombination model fitted to out-of-frame rearrangements, and those results were checked against IGoR. In a later analysis, hypergeometric tests were used to score TCR-TCR, TCR-HLA and TCR-CMV co-occurrence, with a repertoire-size bias correction applied to TCR pairs. To estimate false discovery rates, a later analysis permuted the HLA or CMV assignments 20 times. In a later analysis, co-occurring TCRs were grouped with DBSCAN, and TCRdist sequence similarity was added when clustering was performed within HLA-allele-positive subsets. Repertoires with fewer than 30,000 or more than 120,000 public chains, plus five repertoires with anomalous nucleotide sharing, were excluded from co-occurrence clustering. Entries here come from immuneACCESS through TCRdb and include only in-frame sequences with V and J called. Some clones fail to appear in such tables; in the studies checked, an unresolved V gene covers under half of the shortfall, and the cause of the remainder is unknown. The V and J calls and the clone size are those of that table, but D and trimming were determined from the DNA. The sample table on file contains approximately 100,000 clones. The top ten constitute about 3% of the sample.

Note on this clone: Its target antigen remains unknown.

The V end loses 6 bases and the J end loses 8 bases, and a stretch of 10 bases separates them. Per the germline V gene (reference sequence), MNHNY is the CDR1 and SVGAGI is the CDR2. The CDR3 holds 11 amino acids from the cysteine to the phenylalanine. CDR3 DNA is the only sequence kept; it has 33 bases, read in frame from the first base. General study outcomes and caveats: A further reported finding was that TCR beta sequences accurately predicted the HLA-A and HLA-B alleles for most subjects in the first cohort. In a later analysis, HLA-associated TCR beta chains showed more clonal expansion and lower generation probabilities than non-associated chains that were equally common. Because HLA typing was missing for some donors at each locus, association tests included only the typed subset. Strong co-occurrence of HLA alleles, especially DR and DQ, made assigning TCR associations to individual alleles difficult. In vitro tests confirmed that a few of the cytomegalovirus-associated TCR beta chains recognize cytomegalovirus antigens. According to a later analysis, most CMV-associated TCR beta chains appeared to be HLA-restricted, and the HLA associations seemed to be driven largely by CMV exposure. Cytomegalovirus status was reported to be diagnosed by the classifier with high specificity and sensitivity in both the original and validation cohorts. Sequencing depth was assumed to be roughly uniform across donors in the presence/absence analyses, though that assumption may not hold. A total of 150 or so TCR beta chains were listed by the study as associated with cytomegalovirus. According to a later analysis, TCR association rates differed among HLA loci, with DRB1 alleles showing the most associated TCRs and HLA-C alleles showing the fewest. Some IMGT-functional V segments, including TRBV6-2 and TRBV6-3, could not be distinguished by the 87-base-pair reads and were therefore excluded. Correlated functional status among segregating V segments might reflect linkage disequilibrium, but an unknown experimental factor could not be ruled out. The authors suggested that the approach could potentially be generalized to other disease states and immunological phenotypes. In a later genetic analysis, a missense DCLRE1C variant was associated with V-gene and J-gene trimming of TCR beta chains, and the association was replicated in an independent cohort. Specific HLA alleles were associated with 15,000 to 20,000 TCR beta sequences at a false discovery rate of 0.05 in a later analysis. This cohort had only TCR beta chains sequenced, and the lack of alpha or paired-chain data limited which features could be detected. The earlier analysis of some 540 of the donors excluded roughly 16 rarely observed V segments, including chromosome 9 orphons, because counts were too low. While some public TCRs were present in many individuals, most TCR sequences turned up only very rarely across donors. The sequencing pipeline was judged likely to have produced a cluster of highly shared sequence variants as a technical artifact. The only immune exposure information available for the cohort was CMV serostatus. In an earlier analysis of 587 of the donors, most TCR beta V segments were observed in productive rearrangements about 87% or about 30% of the time, broadly matching IMGT annotations. In a later analysis, several top co-occurrence clusters were reported to appear linked to parvovirus B19, influenza, CMV and Epstein-Barr virus. Compared with the roughly 710-donor mean, donors in an Asian-associated ancestry cluster had fewer N-insertions in productive TCRs, according to a later genetic analysis.

The cohort consisted of hundreds of healthy bone marrow donors. At the time of sampling, every cohort member was nominally healthy, though immune exposures that went unrecorded were likely present. The donor tested CMV seronegative, placing the donor among the approximately 360 seronegative members of the cohort. A peripheral blood sample was provided by each donor, and peripheral blood mononuclear cells were used for TCR beta sequencing. The Qiagen DNeasy Blood Extraction Kit was used to extract genomic DNA from the blood cell samples. The sample comprised PBMCs. The sequence came from a man in his forties in good health and CMV-seronegative. The rearranged chain carries TRBV6-6 and TRBJ1-1; a weak D assignment points to TRBD1 (6 bases agree). The nucleotide sequence is given as TGTGCCAGCAGCGACAGGCGAGAAGCTTTCTTT. This codes for CASSDRREAFF.